The rows below give T cell receptor beta chains drawn from one sample of a study of T cell changes during pregnancy in multiple sclerosis. Using immunoSEQ multiplex PCR, the repertoire was profiled, and TCRdb retains in-frame clones only, with some absent. The sample records 35,000 or so clones, 93% being singletons. The source was CD4+ T cells from peripheral blood mononuclear cells, collected in the first trimester of pregnancy. The receptor source for this set is a female donor with multiple sclerosis, enrolled in a pregnancy study. The CDR3 runs from the conserved cysteine through the conserved F or W. The order of the fields is J gene, V gene, clone size, D gene, CDR3 protein, CDR3 DNA. The D gene is left open where the match is weak. Part of the rows lack a size; the others show once, few, many or a class for expanded clones.

j_call: TRBJ2-2; v_call: TRBV9; clone_size: -; d_call: TRBD2; cdr3_aa: CASSPSLRGGSTGELFF; cdr3_nt: TGTGCCAGCAGCCCCTCCCTCCGGGGGGGGAGCACCGGGGAGCTGTTTTTT
j_call: TRBJ1-1; v_call: TRBV29-1; clone_size: once; d_call: -; cdr3_aa: CSAESGVGMAFF; cdr3_nt: TGCAGCGCGGAATCGGGGGTTGGAATGGCTTTCTTT
j_call: TRBJ2-1; v_call: TRBV15; clone_size: -; d_call: -; cdr3_aa: CATSRGGRGSSYNEQFF; cdr3_nt: TGTGCCACCAGCAGAGGGGGCAGGGGAAGCTCCTACAATGAGCAGTTCTTC
j_call: TRBJ1-1; v_call: TRBV7-2; clone_size: -; d_call: -; cdr3_aa: CASTQLRLRSPEAFF; cdr3_nt: TGTGCCAGCACTCAACTCAGGCTACGTTCTCCTGAAGCTTTCTTT
j_call: TRBJ1-4; v_call: TRBV5-4; clone_size: -; d_call: TRBD1; cdr3_aa: CASSATGGTSRANEKLFF; cdr3_nt: TGTGCCAGCAGTGCGACAGGGGGCACTAGTAGAGCTAATGAAAAACTGTTTTTT
j_call: TRBJ2-5; v_call: TRBV19; clone_size: -; d_call: TRBD1; cdr3_aa: CASSIGRGPWETQYF; cdr3_nt: TGTGCCAGTAGTATCGGTAGGGGGCCCTGGGAGACCCAGTACTTC
j_call: TRBJ2-7; v_call: TRBV6-1; clone_size: -; d_call: TRBD1; cdr3_aa: CASSETGQGAYEQYF; cdr3_nt: TGTGCCAGCAGTGAGACGGGACAGGGGGCCTACGAGCAGTACTTC
j_call: TRBJ2-2; v_call: TRBV11-3; clone_size: -; d_call: TRBD2; cdr3_aa: CASSLGLAEANTGELFF; cdr3_nt: TGTGCCAGCAGCCTCGGACTAGCGGAAGCGAACACCGGGGAGCTGTTTTTT
j_call: TRBJ2-5; v_call: TRBV6-4; clone_size: -; d_call: -; cdr3_aa: CASSDSGGRRDQETQYF; cdr3_nt: TGTGCCAGCAGTGACTCGGGTGGTCGGAGGGACCAAGAGACCCAGTACTTC
j_call: TRBJ1-3; v_call: TRBV2; clone_size: -; d_call: TRBD1; cdr3_aa: CASRDRGFSGNTIYF; cdr3_nt: TGTGCCAGCAGGGACAGGGGTTTCTCTGGAAACACCATATATTTT
j_call: TRBJ2-4; v_call: TRBV7-9; clone_size: -; d_call: -; cdr3_aa: CASSLVTPDRSKNIQYF; cdr3_nt: TGTGCCAGCAGCTTAGTGACCCCTGACAGGAGCAAAAACATTCAGTACTTC
j_call: TRBJ1-3; v_call: TRBV6-5; clone_size: -; d_call: -; cdr3_aa: CASSTGGFGNTIYF; cdr3_nt: TGTGCCAGCAGTACGGGGGGTTTTGGAAACACCATATATTTT
j_call: TRBJ1-5; v_call: TRBV6-1; clone_size: -; d_call: -; cdr3_aa: CASSEGQVYSNQPQHF; cdr3_nt: TGTGCCAGCAGTGAAGGACAGGTATATAGCAATCAGCCCCAGCATTTT
j_call: TRBJ2-1; v_call: TRBV29-1; clone_size: once; d_call: TRBD2; cdr3_aa: CSVDRGLARTYNEQFF; cdr3_nt: TGCAGCGTTGACCGCGGACTAGCGCGGACCTACAATGAGCAGTTCTTC
j_call: TRBJ2-7; v_call: TRBV4-2; clone_size: -; d_call: -; cdr3_aa: CASSQDRGFYEQYF; cdr3_nt: TGTGCCAGCAGCCAAGACAGGGGTTTTTACGAGCAGTACTTC
j_call: TRBJ2-7; v_call: TRBV7-9; clone_size: -; d_call: -; cdr3_aa: CASSLGPVASEQYF; cdr3_nt: TGTGCCAGCAGCTTAGGCCCCGTCGCTAGCGAGCAGTACTTC
j_call: TRBJ1-2; v_call: TRBV29-1; clone_size: -; d_call: TRBD1; cdr3_aa: CSVTPTGDSGYTF; cdr3_nt: TGCAGCGTAACCCCGACAGGGGATAGTGGCTACACCTTC
j_call: TRBJ1-1; v_call: TRBV6-1; clone_size: -; d_call: -; cdr3_aa: CASSAPSTANTEAFF; cdr3_nt: TGTGCCAGCAGTGCCCCCTCGACAGCGAACACTGAAGCTTTCTTT
j_call: TRBJ2-7; v_call: TRBV7-9; clone_size: -; d_call: TRBD2; cdr3_aa: CASSLALAGGLTYEQYF; cdr3_nt: TGTGCCAGCAGCTTAGCGCTAGCGGGAGGGCTCACCTACGAGCAGTACTTC
j_call: TRBJ2-7; v_call: TRBV27; clone_size: -; d_call: TRBD2; cdr3_aa: CATKLADTYEQYF; cdr3_nt: TGTGCCACAAAACTAGCGGACACCTACGAGCAGTACTTC
j_call: TRBJ2-1; v_call: TRBV6-5; clone_size: -; d_call: -; cdr3_aa: CASSYSTRSGEQFF; cdr3_nt: TGTGCCAGCAGTTACTCGACTAGGTCTGGTGAGCAGTTCTTC
j_call: TRBJ1-5; v_call: TRBV6-1; clone_size: -; d_call: TRBD1; cdr3_aa: CASSDQGASNQPQHF; cdr3_nt: TGTGCCAGCAGTGATCAGGGGGCGAGCAATCAGCCCCAGCATTTT
j_call: TRBJ2-2; v_call: TRBV5-1; clone_size: -; d_call: -; cdr3_aa: CASSLDPGANTGELFF; cdr3_nt: TGCGCCAGCAGCTTGGATCCAGGGGCGAACACCGGGGAGCTGTTTTTT
j_call: TRBJ1-2; v_call: TRBV28; clone_size: -; d_call: -; cdr3_aa: CASSLLGWAGYTF; cdr3_nt: TGTGCCAGCAGTTTATTAGGTTGGGCTGGCTACACCTTC
j_call: TRBJ2-3; v_call: TRBV6-5; clone_size: -; d_call: -; cdr3_aa: CASSYGLRRDTQYF; cdr3_nt: TGTGCCAGCAGTTACGGCCTCCGGAGGGATACGCAGTATTTT
j_call: TRBJ2-3; v_call: TRBV10-3; clone_size: -; d_call: TRBD2; cdr3_aa: CAIRGTSGSTDTQYF; cdr3_nt: TGTGCCATCAGGGGGACTAGCGGGAGCACAGATACGCAGTATTTT
j_call: TRBJ2-2; v_call: TRBV7-2; clone_size: -; d_call: -; cdr3_aa: CASSAVTHRTGELFF; cdr3_nt: TGTGCCAGCAGCGCCGTAACGCACAGGACCGGGGAGCTGTTTTTT
j_call: TRBJ2-7; v_call: TRBV7-2; clone_size: -; d_call: TRBD2; cdr3_aa: CASSQTSGYYEQYF; cdr3_nt: TGTGCCAGCAGCCAAACTAGCGGCTACTACGAGCAGTACTTC
j_call: TRBJ2-5; v_call: TRBV19; clone_size: -; d_call: -; cdr3_aa: CASSIRERDQYF; cdr3_nt: TGTGCCAGTAGTATAAGGGAGAGGGACCAGTACTTC
j_call: TRBJ1-2; v_call: TRBV27; clone_size: -; d_call: TRBD1; cdr3_aa: CASSKTGGHGYTF; cdr3_nt: TGTGCCAGCAGCAAGACAGGGGGCCATGGCTACACCTTC
j_call: TRBJ1-1; v_call: TRBV6-1; clone_size: -; d_call: -; cdr3_aa: CASRGQLNTEAFF; cdr3_nt: TGTGCCAGCAGAGGACAGCTGAACACTGAAGCTTTCTTT
j_call: TRBJ2-5; v_call: TRBV9; clone_size: -; d_call: -; cdr3_aa: CASSAQGWETQYF; cdr3_nt: TGTGCCAGCAGTGCTCAGGGGTGGGAGACCCAGTACTTC
j_call: TRBJ2-3; v_call: TRBV7-2; clone_size: -; d_call: -; cdr3_aa: CASSPRGVGSDTQYF; cdr3_nt: TGTGCCAGCAGCCCCAGGGGAGTCGGTTCGGATACGCAGTATTTT
j_call: TRBJ2-7; v_call: TRBV20-1; clone_size: once; d_call: -; cdr3_aa: CSAYQGGEQYF; cdr3_nt: TGCAGTGCCTATCAGGGTGGCGAGCAGTACTTC
j_call: TRBJ2-5; v_call: TRBV19; clone_size: -; d_call: -; cdr3_aa: CASSIGDTYQETQYF; cdr3_nt: TGTGCCAGTAGTATAGGGGACACGTACCAAGAGACCCAGTACTTC
j_call: TRBJ2-7; v_call: TRBV28; clone_size: once; d_call: TRBD1; cdr3_aa: CASSLPGQGDEQYF; cdr3_nt: TGTGCCAGCAGTTTGCCGGGACAGGGAGACGAGCAGTACTTC
j_call: TRBJ2-1; v_call: TRBV7-3; clone_size: -; d_call: TRBD2; cdr3_aa: CASSLYAGGPNEQFF; cdr3_nt: TGTGCCAGCAGCTTATACGCGGGAGGGCCCAATGAGCAGTTCTTC
j_call: TRBJ1-1; v_call: TRBV4-3; clone_size: -; d_call: -; cdr3_aa: CASSQQGGRGDTEAFF; cdr3_nt: TGCGCCAGCAGCCAACAGGGAGGACGAGGGGACACTGAAGCTTTCTTT
j_call: TRBJ2-1; v_call: TRBV28; clone_size: -; d_call: TRBD2; cdr3_aa: CASSPIVLAGYNEQFF; cdr3_nt: TGTGCCAGCAGTCCTATAGTACTAGCGGGTTACAATGAGCAGTTCTTC
j_call: TRBJ2-3; v_call: TRBV19; clone_size: -; d_call: TRBD2; cdr3_aa: CACRTSGHTDTQYF; cdr3_nt: TGTGCCTGTCGGACTAGCGGACACACAGATACGCAGTATTTT
j_call: TRBJ2-5; v_call: TRBV9; clone_size: -; d_call: TRBD2; cdr3_aa: CASSLSPGAGGETQYF; cdr3_nt: TGTGCCAGCAGCCTCAGTCCGGGGGCGGGGGGGGAGACCCAGTACTTC
j_call: TRBJ1-1; v_call: TRBV19; clone_size: -; d_call: -; cdr3_aa: CASSIGRQGNTEAFF; cdr3_nt: TGTGCCAGTAGTATAGGGCGGCAGGGAAACACTGAAGCTTTCTTT
j_call: TRBJ2-1; v_call: TRBV7-8; clone_size: -; d_call: TRBD1; cdr3_aa: CASSLKQGAYNEQFF; cdr3_nt: TGTGCCAGCAGCTTAAAACAGGGGGCGTACAATGAGCAGTTCTTC
j_call: TRBJ1-6; v_call: TRBV6-5; clone_size: -; d_call: -; cdr3_aa: CASSRAGGVDSPLHF; cdr3_nt: TGTGCCAGCAGTCGGGCGGGGGGTGTTGATTCACCCCTCCACTTT
j_call: TRBJ2-5; v_call: TRBV9; clone_size: -; d_call: TRBD1; cdr3_aa: CASSSRTGRGETQYF; cdr3_nt: TGTGCCAGCAGCTCCCGGACAGGGCGTGGAGAGACCCAGTACTTC
j_call: TRBJ2-7; v_call: TRBV2; clone_size: -; d_call: -; cdr3_aa: CASRRDSLYEQYF; cdr3_nt: TGTGCCAGCAGGAGAGACAGTCTCTACGAGCAGTACTTC
j_call: TRBJ2-7; v_call: TRBV14; clone_size: once; d_call: -; cdr3_aa: CASSQAGAPYEQYF; cdr3_nt: TGTGCCAGCAGCCAAGCGGGAGCCCCCTACGAGCAGTACTTC
j_call: TRBJ1-4; v_call: TRBV5-1; clone_size: -; d_call: TRBD1; cdr3_aa: CASSLEPGTGPREKLFF; cdr3_nt: TGCGCCAGCAGTTTGGAGCCGGGGACAGGGCCCCGGGAAAAACTGTTTTTT
j_call: TRBJ1-5; v_call: TRBV10-3; clone_size: -; d_call: TRBD1; cdr3_aa: CAISTGTGGQPQHF; cdr3_nt: TGTGCCATCAGCACCGGGACAGGGGGTCAGCCCCAGCATTTT
j_call: TRBJ2-7; v_call: TRBV4-1; clone_size: -; d_call: TRBD1; cdr3_aa: CASSQVFRTGFYEQYF; cdr3_nt: TGCGCCAGCAGCCAAGTTTTCAGGACAGGATTCTACGAGCAGTACTTC
j_call: TRBJ2-4; v_call: TRBV6-5; clone_size: -; d_call: -; cdr3_aa: CASSYSRVAHIQYF; cdr3_nt: TGTGCCAGCAGTTACTCGAGGGTAGCGCACATTCAGTACTTC
j_call: TRBJ1-5; v_call: TRBV27; clone_size: -; d_call: -; cdr3_aa: CASSPGVWDQPQHF; cdr3_nt: TGTGCCAGCAGCCCAGGGGTTTGGGATCAGCCCCAGCATTTT
j_call: TRBJ1-2; v_call: TRBV11-2; clone_size: -; d_call: -; cdr3_aa: CASNGKGLVYGYTF; cdr3_nt: TGTGCCAGCAATGGGAAAGGACTCGTCTATGGCTACACCTTC
j_call: TRBJ2-7; v_call: TRBV6-6; clone_size: -; d_call: -; cdr3_aa: CASSYSGEQYF; cdr3_nt: TGTGCCAGCAGTTATTCGGGGGAGCAGTACTTC
j_call: TRBJ2-3; v_call: TRBV7-9; clone_size: -; d_call: TRBD2; cdr3_aa: CASSPRRGLAGGIDTQYF; cdr3_nt: TGTGCCAGCAGCCCTCGGAGGGGACTAGCGGGGGGGATAGATACGCAGTATTTT
j_call: TRBJ1-1; v_call: TRBV4-2; clone_size: -; d_call: -; cdr3_aa: CASSQGEGNTEAFF; cdr3_nt: TGTGCCAGCAGCCAAGGGGAGGGAAACACTGAAGCTTTCTTT
j_call: TRBJ1-1; v_call: TRBV19; clone_size: -; d_call: -; cdr3_aa: CATRKAGRTEAFF; cdr3_nt: TGTGCCACCAGAAAGGCTGGGAGGACTGAAGCTTTCTTT
j_call: TRBJ1-5; v_call: TRBV11-1; clone_size: few; d_call: -; cdr3_aa: CASSLGSNQPQHF; cdr3_nt: TGTGCCAGCAGCTTGGGCAGCAATCAGCCCCAGCATTTT
j_call: TRBJ2-7; v_call: TRBV28; clone_size: -; d_call: -; cdr3_aa: CASSPRSSYEQYF; cdr3_nt: TGTGCCAGCAGTCCTAGAAGCTCCTACGAGCAGTACTTC
j_call: TRBJ2-7; v_call: TRBV7-3; clone_size: -; d_call: TRBD2; cdr3_aa: CASSPSGVAGEQYF; cdr3_nt: TGTGCCAGCAGCCCTAGCGGCGTAGCGGGCGAGCAGTACTTC